Listed below are T cell receptor beta chains from one sample, sequenced in a study of blood T cells in healthy people across ages. Via MiXCR, TCRdb re-called the 5' RACE reads, giving one row per CDR3 protein. Here the sample spans about 640,000 distinct CDR3 sequences, around three fifths being singletons. Specimen: blood. The receptors derive from a man in his fifties or sixties in good health. CDR3s include the opening cysteine and the closing phenylalanine or tryptophan. A D gene is named only where the DNA matches it firmly. The size field is filled for only some rows; it gives once, few, many or a size class.

v_gene: TRBV4-2
abundance: few
j_gene: TRBJ2-4
d_gene: -
CDR3aa: CASSQDVGGAKNIQYF
CDR3nt: TGTGCCAGCAGCCAAGATGTAGGTGGAGCCAAAAACATTCAGTACTTC

v_gene: TRBV12-3/TRBV12-4
abundance: few
j_gene: TRBJ2-7
d_gene: TRBD1
CDR3aa: CASSLWTGTGAYEQYF
CDR3nt: TGTGCCAGCAGCTTATGGACCGGGACAGGCGCCTACGAGCAGTACTTC

v_gene: TRBV4-1
abundance: -
j_gene: TRBJ2-2
d_gene: -
CDR3aa: CASSQAFGELFF
CDR3nt: TGCGCCAGCAGCCAAGCGTTTGGGGAGCTGTTTTTT

v_gene: TRBV12-3/TRBV12-4
abundance: -
j_gene: TRBJ2-7
d_gene: -
CDR3aa: CASSWVRGYEQYF
CDR3nt: TGTGCCAGCAGTTGGGTCAGAGGCTACGAGCAGTACTTC

v_gene: TRBV28
abundance: -
j_gene: TRBJ2-2
d_gene: TRBD2
CDR3aa: CASRAGTSGLNTGELFF
CDR3nt: TGTGCCAGCAGAGCCGGGACTAGCGGCCTTAACACCGGGGAGCTGTTTTTT

v_gene: TRBV7-9
abundance: few
j_gene: TRBJ2-1
d_gene: TRBD2
CDR3aa: CASSPIVAGGNEQFF
CDR3nt: TGTGCCAGCAGCCCGATTGTAGCGGGGGGCAATGAGCAGTTCTTC

v_gene: TRBV6-1
abundance: -
j_gene: TRBJ2-5
d_gene: -
CDR3aa: CASSEVWETQYF
CDR3nt: TGTGCCAGCAGTGAAGTATGGGAGACCCAGTACTTC

v_gene: TRBV7-9
abundance: -
j_gene: TRBJ1-2
d_gene: -
CDR3aa: CASSFLGAAIYGYTF
CDR3nt: TGTGCCAGCAGCTTCCTAGGGGCCGCCATCTATGGCTACACCTTC

v_gene: TRBV15
abundance: -
j_gene: TRBJ1-3
d_gene: -
CDR3aa: CATNRDRRSGNTIYF
CDR3nt: TGTGCCACTAATCGGGATCGCCGCTCTGGAAACACCATATATTTT

v_gene: TRBV10-3
abundance: -
j_gene: TRBJ2-7
d_gene: TRBD2
CDR3aa: CAISEIASGENNEQYF
CDR3nt: TGTGCCATCAGTGAGATCGCTAGCGGGGAAAACAATGAGCAGTACTTC

v_gene: TRBV24-1
abundance: -
j_gene: TRBJ2-5
d_gene: -
CDR3aa: CATSGSYQETQYF
CDR3nt: TGTGCCACCAGTGGCAGTTACCAAGAGACCCAGTACTTC

v_gene: TRBV7-2
abundance: -
j_gene: TRBJ2-1
d_gene: -
CDR3aa: CASSFPPYNEQFF
CDR3nt: TGTGCCAGCAGCTTTCCGCCGTACAATGAGCAGTTCTTC

v_gene: TRBV7-9
abundance: -
j_gene: TRBJ1-2
d_gene: TRBD1
CDR3aa: CASSLRTGDSSYTF
CDR3nt: TGTGCCAGCAGCTTGAGGACAGGGGACTCTAGCTACACCTTC

v_gene: TRBV5-1
abundance: -
j_gene: TRBJ2-1
d_gene: -
CDR3aa: CASSIRGAHSGNEQFF
CDR3nt: TGCGCCAGCAGCATCCGGGGGGCCCACTCGGGCAATGAGCAGTTCTTC

v_gene: TRBV5-1
abundance: -
j_gene: TRBJ1-2
d_gene: TRBD1
CDR3aa: CASSPTMGQGRDGYTF
CDR3nt: TGCGCCAGCAGCCCGACGATGGGACAGGGTAGGGATGGCTACACCTTC

v_gene: TRBV20-1
abundance: -
j_gene: TRBJ1-4
d_gene: -
CDR3aa: CSARGVDPREFLFF
CDR3nt: TGCAGTGCTAGGGGTGTGGACCCGCGAGAATTCCTGTTTTTT

v_gene: TRBV10-3
abundance: few
j_gene: TRBJ2-5
d_gene: -
CDR3aa: CATQEEETQYF
CDR3nt: TGTGCCACCCAGGAGGAAGAGACCCAGTACTTC

v_gene: TRBV7-2
abundance: -
j_gene: TRBJ1-5
d_gene: -
CDR3aa: CASSQTFGVQPQHF
CDR3nt: TGTGCCAGCAGCCAAACTTTCGGGGTCCAGCCCCAGCATTTT

v_gene: TRBV7-9
abundance: -
j_gene: TRBJ1-2
d_gene: TRBD1
CDR3aa: CASSSAGQGASGYTF
CDR3nt: TGTGCCAGCAGCTCTGCGGGACAGGGGGCATCTGGCTACACCTTC

v_gene: TRBV29-1
abundance: -
j_gene: TRBJ2-5
d_gene: TRBD1
CDR3aa: CSVEGQGAYELYF
CDR3nt: TGCAGCGTTGAGGGACAGGGAGCCTACGAGCTGTACTTC

v_gene: TRBV6-5
abundance: -
j_gene: TRBJ2-7
d_gene: TRBD1
CDR3aa: CASSYWDRGSYEQYF
CDR3nt: TGTGCCAGCAGTTACTGGGACAGGGGGTCCTACGAGCAGTACTTC

v_gene: TRBV11-2
abundance: -
j_gene: TRBJ2-4
d_gene: TRBD2
CDR3aa: CASNLAGGLAKNIQYF
CDR3nt: TGTGCCAGCAACTTAGCGGGGGGGCTAGCCAAAAACATTCAGTACTTC

v_gene: TRBV20-1
abundance: -
j_gene: TRBJ1-6
d_gene: -
CDR3aa: CSARDAEGAYNSPLHF
CDR3nt: TGCAGTGCTAGAGATGCCGAGGGTGCCTATAATTCACCCCTCCACTTT

v_gene: TRBV4-2
abundance: few
j_gene: TRBJ2-6
d_gene: -
CDR3aa: CASSQDGVLGANVLTF
CDR3nt: TGTGCCAGCAGCCAAGATGGGGTATTGGGGGCCAACGTCCTGACTTTC

v_gene: TRBV7-2
abundance: -
j_gene: TRBJ2-3
d_gene: -
CDR3aa: CASSIQGRGFTDTQYF
CDR3nt: TGTGCCAGCAGCATACAGGGGCGGGGGTTCACAGATACGCAGTATTTT

v_gene: TRBV3-1
abundance: -
j_gene: TRBJ2-3
d_gene: -
CDR3aa: CASSQNHISTDTQYF
CDR3nt: TGTGCCAGCAGCCAAAATCACATTAGCACAGATACGCAGTATTTT

v_gene: TRBV27
abundance: -
j_gene: TRBJ2-1
d_gene: -
CDR3aa: CASSFIEGHNEQFF
CDR3nt: TGTGCCAGCAGTTTCATAGAGGGACACAATGAGCAGTTCTTC

v_gene: TRBV10-3
abundance: -
j_gene: TRBJ2-5
d_gene: TRBD1
CDR3aa: CAISPDRGQETQYF
CDR3nt: TGTGCCATCAGTCCCGACAGGGGCCAAGAGACCCAGTACTTC

v_gene: TRBV5-6
abundance: -
j_gene: TRBJ1-1
d_gene: TRBD1
CDR3aa: CASSLAERGLWTEAFF
CDR3nt: TGTGCCAGCAGCTTGGCCGAGAGGGGGCTATGGACTGAAGCTTTCTTT

v_gene: TRBV2
abundance: -
j_gene: TRBJ1-6
d_gene: -
CDR3aa: CASSEKGPSDYNSPLHF
CDR3nt: TGTGCCAGCAGTGAAAAAGGACCCTCCGACTATAATTCACCCCTCCACTTT

v_gene: TRBV7-9
abundance: -
j_gene: TRBJ2-5
d_gene: TRBD2
CDR3aa: CASSPWGSGGLQETQYF
CDR3nt: TGTGCCAGCAGCCCCTGGGGTAGCGGGGGGCTTCAAGAGACCCAGTACTTC

v_gene: TRBV4-1
abundance: -
j_gene: TRBJ1-2
d_gene: TRBD1
CDR3aa: CASSQVTGGADYGYTF
CDR3nt: TGCGCCAGCAGCCAAGTGACAGGGGGCGCTGACTATGGCTACACCTTC

v_gene: TRBV4-1
abundance: -
j_gene: TRBJ2-1
d_gene: TRBD1
CDR3aa: CASSRSSQGRSYNEQFF
CDR3nt: TGCGCCAGCAGCCGTTCGTCACAGGGGAGAAGCTACAATGAGCAGTTCTTC

v_gene: TRBV18
abundance: -
j_gene: TRBJ2-5
d_gene: -
CDR3aa: CASRTTGNQETQYF
CDR3nt: TGTGCCAGCCGCACCACCGGGAACCAAGAGACCCAGTACTTC

v_gene: TRBV7-6
abundance: -
j_gene: TRBJ2-3
d_gene: TRBD2
CDR3aa: CASSLVLAGVSGYTRYF
CDR3nt: TGTGCCAGCAGCTTAGTACTAGCGGGGGTCTCCGGATATACGCGGTATTTT

v_gene: TRBV4-1
abundance: few
j_gene: TRBJ2-1
d_gene: -
CDR3aa: CASSQDPAYNEQFF
CDR3nt: TGCGCCAGCAGCCAAGACCCTGCCTACAATGAGCAGTTCTTC

v_gene: TRBV7-2
abundance: few
j_gene: TRBJ1-2
d_gene: TRBD1
CDR3aa: CASSLDRGDGYTF
CDR3nt: TGTGCCAGCAGTCTCGACAGGGGGGATGGCTACACCTTC

v_gene: TRBV2
abundance: many
j_gene: TRBJ2-4
d_gene: -
CDR3aa: CASAGAKNIQYF
CDR3nt: TGTGCCAGTGCAGGAGCCAAAAACATTCAGTACTTC

v_gene: TRBV5-1
abundance: -
j_gene: TRBJ2-3
d_gene: -
CDR3aa: CASLMEGLDTQYF
CDR3nt: TGCGCCAGCCTGATGGAGGGGCTAGATACGCAGTATTTT

v_gene: TRBV29-1
abundance: few
j_gene: TRBJ2-5
d_gene: -
CDR3aa: CSVPPEGQETQYF
CDR3nt: TGCAGCGTTCCCCCCGAGGGTCAAGAGACCCAGTACTTC

v_gene: TRBV5-1
abundance: -
j_gene: TRBJ2-5
d_gene: -
CDR3aa: CASSWGEETQYF
CDR3nt: TGCGCCAGCAGCTGGGGGGAAGAGACCCAGTACTTC

v_gene: TRBV20-1
abundance: -
j_gene: TRBJ1-1
d_gene: -
CDR3aa: CSASNRALGTEAFF
CDR3nt: TGCAGTGCTAGTAACAGGGCATTGGGGACTGAAGCTTTCTTT

v_gene: TRBV3-1
abundance: -
j_gene: TRBJ2-5
d_gene: -
CDR3aa: CASSQVRGGNEQYF
CDR3nt: TGTGCCAGCAGCCAAGTCAGGGGTGGCAATGAGCAGTACTTC

v_gene: TRBV6-2/TRBV6-3
abundance: -
j_gene: TRBJ2-3
d_gene: TRBD2
CDR3aa: CASSYTRTSGGADTQYF
CDR3nt: TGTGCCAGCAGTTACACCCGGACTAGCGGGGGGGCCGATACGCAGTATTTT

v_gene: TRBV20-1
abundance: few
j_gene: TRBJ1-2
d_gene: -
CDR3aa: CSSGASYGYTF
CDR3nt: TGCAGTTCAGGGGCGTCCTATGGCTACACCTTC

v_gene: TRBV20-1
abundance: few
j_gene: TRBJ2-1
d_gene: TRBD2
CDR3aa: CSATTPLLAGGYNEQFF
CDR3nt: TGCAGTGCTACAACCCCCCTCCTAGCGGGGGGATACAATGAGCAGTTCTTC

v_gene: TRBV12-3/TRBV12-4
abundance: -
j_gene: TRBJ2-1
d_gene: TRBD2
CDR3aa: CASGTSSDEQFF
CDR3nt: TGTGCCAGCGGGACTAGTAGTGATGAGCAGTTCTTC

v_gene: TRBV5-6
abundance: few
j_gene: TRBJ1-4
d_gene: -
CDR3aa: CASSLSGSRTTNEKLFF
CDR3nt: TGTGCCAGCAGCTTGTCCGGGAGTCGGACAACTAATGAAAAACTGTTTTTT

v_gene: TRBV20-1
abundance: few
j_gene: TRBJ2-7
d_gene: TRBD1
CDR3aa: CSAISGQGTWEQYF
CDR3nt: TGCAGTGCTATTTCGGGACAGGGGACGTGGGAGCAGTACTTC